The 26 T cell receptor beta chains below come from one sample, sequenced in a study of PD-1 blockade in mismatch repair-deficient tumors. The protocol was immunoSEQ multiplex PCR, while the TCRdb copy is restricted to in-frame clones and leaves out a portion. The data show some 97,000 clones, 70% to 85% seen once. This specimen was peripheral blood, taken approximately 35 weeks after starting pembrolizumab. Receptors were obtained from an adult with mismatch repair-deficient cancer.

The V call is TRBV5-4, the J call TRBJ1-2, with 8 bases fitting TRBD1. The junction had 7 bases not matched to a gene; V was cut back by 4 bases and J by 8 bases. This CDR3 is 13 amino acids long. Germline CDR1 reads SGHNT; CDR2 reads YYREEE (reference sequence). The CDR3 DNA follows: TGTGCCAGCAGCGACGGACAGGGTTGGGGCTACACCTTC. This sequence encodes CASSDGQGWGYTF.

V usage is TRBV11-3 and J usage is TRBJ2-7; D may be TRBD2 (5 bases). With 4 bases removed from V and 1 base from J, the gap between germline ends came to 11 bases. This CDR3 contains 14 residues. Germline V gives CDR1 SGHNT, CDR2 YENEEA. The CDR3 protein is CASSSGIRSYEQYF. Written as DNA, the CDR3 is TGTGCCAGCAGCTCCGGGATTCGTTCCTACGAGCAGTACTTC.

This clone came up once. This chain joins TRBV29-1 and TRBJ2-5; maybe TRBD2 (5 bases). The germline V gene encodes CDR1 SQVTM and CDR2 ANQGSEA. This CDR3 region has 15 residues. V was cut by 2 bases and J by 5 bases, with 18 bases left in between. The CDR3 nucleotides are TGCAGCGTTGAAAGGACGACGGGGTTGGGGGAGACCCAGTACTTC. Protein sequence: CSVERTTGLGETQYF.

The chain uses TRBV30 and TRBJ2-1, with unresolved D. Germline CDR1 is GTSNPN and CDR2 is SVGIG (reference sequence). V gave up 2 bases and J gave up 4 bases, with 18 bases separating them. The CDR3 extends over 16 amino acids. CDR3 sequence (DNA): TGTGCCTGGAGTCCTAAGGCGTCAAGACGATACAATGAGCAGTTCTTC. It codes for CAWSPKASRRYNEQFF.

The chain is built from TRBV27 and TRBJ2-7; 10 bases align to TRBD1. V gave up 7 bases and J gave up 6 bases; unmatched junction bases: 6. There are 13 residues in the CDR3. The germline V gene encodes CDR1 MNHEY and CDR2 SMNVEV (reference sequence). The CDR3 DNA follows: TGTGCCAGCAAGGGACAGGGGCCAGGCGAGCAGTACTTC. Its translation is CASKGQGPGEQYF.

J is TRBJ1-4 and V is TRBV9; 10 positions agree with TRBD1. CDR3 length: 15 residues. Trimming cost V 0 bases and J 6 bases; bases outside gene matches: 2. CDR1 and CDR2 from the germline V gene are SGDLS and YYNGEE. The CDR3 loop reads CASSVEGTGDEKLFF. CDR3 nucleotides: TGTGCCAGCAGCGTAGAGGGGACAGGGGATGAAAAACTGTTTTTT.

The V call is TRBV4-3, the J call TRBJ2-3, with 9 positions matching TRBD2. Losses at the gene ends were 0 bases for V and 3 bases for J; bases not matched to a gene: 7. The CDR3 consists of 17 residues. Germline V gene lookup returns CDR1 LGHNA and CDR2 YSLEER. The CDR3 nucleotides are TGCGCCAGCAGCCAAGATGTGGCTAGCGGGATGACAGATACGCAGTATTTT. It codes for CASSQDVASGMTDTQYF.

V usage is TRBV20-1 and J usage is TRBJ2-7, with D tentatively TRBD1 (5 bases). V gave up 5 bases and J gave up 5 bases, with 10 bases separating them. Germline lookup yields CDR1 DFQATT and CDR2 SNEGSKA (reference sequence). The length of the CDR3 is 11 residues. CDR3 nucleotide sequence: TGCAGTGCTGGCAGGGCACACGAGCAGTACTTC. Translating it yields CSAGRAHEQYF.

V usage is TRBV6-5 and J usage is TRBJ1-2; no reliable D call. Germline CDR1 reads MNHEY; CDR2 reads SVGAGI. V was shortened by 10 bases and J by 5 bases, with 17 bases between the two germline ends. The CDR3 sequence is 13 residues long. CDR3 residues: CATNPGWGYGYTF. For the CDR3, the DNA is TGTGCCACTAACCCGGGGTGGGGATATGGCTACACCTTC.

V usage is TRBV5-4 and J usage is TRBJ2-7; maybe TRBD1 (6 bases). Trimming shortened V by 5 bases and J by 4 bases, and 19 bases separated the two germline ends. This CDR3 has 15 residues. Germline-derived CDR1 and CDR2 are SGHNT and YYREEE (reference sequence). CDR3 in amino acids: CASSSVGALTYEQYF. The CDR3 DNA reads TGTGCCAGCAGTTCCGTGGGGGCGCTTACTTACGAGCAGTACTTC.

This rearrangement joins TRBV5-1 to TRBJ1-1; TRBD1 is a possible D gene (6 bases). Germline CDR1 reads SGHRS; CDR2 reads YFSETQ. The length of the CDR3 is 17 residues. Trimming shortened V by 3 bases and J by 2 bases, and 20 bases separated the two germline ends. CDR3 protein: CASSSPRQAQTNTEAFF. The CDR3 DNA sequence: TGCGCCAGCAGCTCCCCCCGACAGGCTCAAACAAACACTGAAGCTTTCTTT. The variable domain in full, completed from reference TRBV5-1 and TRBJ1-1, reads KAGVTQTPRYLIKTRGQQVTLSCSPISGHRSVSWYQQTPGQGLQFLFEYFSETQRNKGNFPGRFSGRQFSNSRSEMNVSTLELGDSALYLCASSSPRQAQTNTEAFFGQGTRLTVV.

On this clone itself: The same CDR3 can be traced to other DNA sequences in this sample. The chain carries TRBV18 and TRBJ2-5, with 8 bases fitting TRBD1. Unmatched junction bases numbered 1, after V lost 2 bases and J lost 2 bases. The CDR3 consists of 14 residues. CDR1 and CDR2 from the germline V gene are KGHSH and LQKENI. CDR3 residues: CASSPTGGQETQYF. The CDR3, as DNA: TGTGCCAGCTCACCAACAGGGGGTCAAGAGACCCAGTACTTC.

The gene calls are TRBV9 and TRBJ1-1, with a possible D match to TRBD1 (5 bases). V shed 6 bases and J shed 1 base, with 16 bases lying between them. Germline CDR1 is SGDLS and CDR2 is YYNGEE. This CDR3 spans 15 amino acids. CDR3 nucleotides: TGTGCCAGCACCCAAGGGGACGGCAGGAACACTGAAGCTTTCTTT. The encoded protein is CASTQGDGRNTEAFF.

The chain is built from TRBV9 and TRBJ2-7, with 8 bases that match TRBD2. The V and J ends lost 0 bases and 3 bases, in that order; junction bases with no gene match: 5. The CDR3 length is 15 residues. Germline loops: CDR1 SGDLS, CDR2 YYNGEE. CDR3: CASSVGSGGGYEQYF. In DNA form, the CDR3 reads TGTGCCAGCAGCGTAGGCAGCGGGGGCGGCTACGAGCAGTACTTC.

This chain links TRBV10-3 with TRBJ1-2; D unclear. The V end lost 3 bases, the J end lost 6 bases, and 8 bases lay between the germline ends. This CDR3 spans 12 amino acids. CDR1 is ENHRY, CDR2 SYGVKD, per germline. The CDR3 nucleotides are TGTGCCATCAGTGAATCCGGGGATGGCTACACCTTC. This sequence encodes CAISESGDGYTF.

The CDR3 DNA reads TGTGCCAGCAGCCAAAGGGTCGATCAGCCCCAGCATTTT. It specifies CASSQRVDQPQHF. The rearrangement joins TRBV7-2 to TRBJ1-5; D remains ambiguous. The germline V gene encodes CDR1 SGHTA and CDR2 FQGNSA. The CDR3 runs 13 residues. Trimming pared 5 bases from V and 5 bases from J, leaving 10 bases between.

The chain employs TRBV5-4 and TRBJ2-1; perhaps TRBD1 as D (5 bases). The CDR3 has 15 residues. Trimming pared 0 bases from V and 7 bases from J, leaving 14 bases between. Germline assignment: CDR1 SGHNT and CDR2 YYREEE (reference sequence). In DNA, the CDR3 is TGTGCCAGCAGCTTGGTCGGTCAGGGTTGGAATGAGCAGTTCTTC. This translates into CASSLVGQGWNEQFF.

The J gene is TRBJ2-3, the V gene TRBV27; 9 bases are a match to TRBD2. This CDR3 is 16 amino acids long. The germline gives CDR1 MNHEY, CDR2 SMNVEV (reference sequence). The junction had 5 bases not matched to a gene; V was cut back by 4 bases and J by 0 bases. For the CDR3, the DNA is TGTGCCAGCAGTTCACTAGCGGGCTCTAGCACAGATACGCAGTATTTT. Its protein product is CASSSLAGSSTDTQYF.

The chain links TRBV25-1 to TRBJ1-4; D gene ambiguous. V was shortened by 3 bases and J by 6 bases, with 8 bases between the two germline ends. The CDR3 totals 13 residues. Per the germline V gene, CDR1 is MGHDK and CDR2 is SYGVNS. DNA for the CDR3: TGTGCCAGCAGTGACTGGGCAGATGAAAAACTGTTTTTT. Amino acid sequence: CASSDWADEKLFF.

The V gene is TRBV12-5, the J gene TRBJ2-6, with D unclear. Germline V gene lookup returns CDR1 LGHNT and CDR2 FRNRAP. Trimming removed 5 bases from V and 0 bases from J, with 14 bases in between. This CDR3 is built from 17 residues. CDR3 amino acids: CASGLLDGTSGANVLTF. The DNA for the CDR3 is TGTGCTAGTGGTCTCTTGGACGGAACCTCTGGGGCCAACGTCCTGACTTTC.

The chain uses TRBV11-3 and TRBJ2-7, with TRBD2 matching over 8 bases. Germline V gene data show CDR1 as SGHNT and CDR2 as YENEEA. The CDR3 contains 14 residues. Germline trimming cut 2 bases from V and 2 bases from J; bases unmatched to any gene: 2. CDR3 region: CASSLTSGTYEQYF. CDR3 in DNA: TGTGCCAGCAGCTTAACTAGCGGAACCTACGAGCAGTACTTC.

This clone was recorded once. This chain connects TRBV27 to TRBJ2-5; 8 bases line up with TRBD2. Germline V gene data show CDR1 as MNHEY and CDR2 as SMNVEV (reference sequence). The CDR3 length is 15 residues. Losses at the gene ends were 3 bases for V and 5 bases for J; bases not matched to a gene: 8. In DNA, the CDR3 is TGTGCCAGCAGTTTCGGAGCGGGAGTTCAGGAGACCCAGTACTTC. Amino acids: CASSFGAGVQETQYF.

The chain has TRBV25-1 and TRBJ1-2; 9 bases fit TRBD1. The CDR3 consists of 14 residues. Per the germline V gene, CDR1 is MGHDK and CDR2 is SYGVNS. V lost 7 bases and J lost 7; bases outside the gene matches: 10. The CDR3 loop reads CASTSGTGSFGYTF. As DNA, the CDR3 is TGTGCCAGCACCTCCGGGACAGGGTCTTTTGGCTACACCTTC.

The V gene is TRBV27, the J gene TRBJ2-7; possibly TRBD2 for D (6 bases). This CDR3 has 14 residues. In germline, CDR1 is MNHEY, CDR2 SMNVEV (reference sequence). The CDR3 loop reads CSTRELALRGEQYF. In nucleotides, the CDR3 is TGTTCCACCAGGGAACTAGCCCTTCGCGGCGAGCAGTACTTC.

The chain employs TRBV4-3 and TRBJ2-3; TRBD2 matches 7 bases. Unmatched junction bases numbered 12, after V lost 0 bases and J lost 6 bases. This CDR3 spans 17 amino acids. CDR1 and CDR2 from the germline V gene are LGHNA and YSLEER. In DNA, the CDR3 is TGCGCCAGCAGCCAAGATTGGGGGGGGGTTTATGAGGATACGCAGTATTTT. It yields the protein CASSQDWGGVYEDTQYF.

The chain joins TRBV5-1 to TRBJ2-7; no reliable D call. Germline assignment: CDR1 SGHRS and CDR2 YFSETQ. V was cut by 0 bases and J by 1 base, with 8 bases left in between. This CDR3 is 14 amino acids long. This chain's CDR3 is CASSLVVGSYEQYF. The CDR3 DNA reads as TGCGCCAGCAGCTTGGTGGTGGGGTCCTACGAGCAGTACTTC.